A selection of T cell receptor beta chains follows, all from one sample in a study of OX40 agonist ivuxolimab in advanced cancers. TCRdb's table, derived via immunoSEQ multiplex PCR, lists solely in-frame clones and lacks some. The sample has about 64,000 clones, about 80% seen once. The sample here was CD4+ or CD8+ T cells sorted from blood, taken in a trial of the OX40 agonist ivuxolimab. The source of these receptors is an adult with an advanced solid tumor such as melanoma, head and neck, liver or kidney cancer. Each CDR3 is given with its conserved first and last residue. Each record gives: J gene, clone size, D gene, V gene, CDR3 protein. D genes are given only for firm matches. The size entry is marked missing in some rows and otherwise reads once, few, many or a size class.

TRBJ2-1 | NA | NA | TRBV10-3 | CAIRKTQDFQAVQFF
TRBJ2-2 | NA | NA | TRBV19 | CASSFLGATGELFF
TRBJ1-4 | NA | NA | TRBV5-4 | CASSSEGNEKLFF
TRBJ2-1 | NA | NA | TRBV19 | CASTSRPDRSSYNEQFF
TRBJ2-3 | NA | NA | TRBV5-4 | CASSLGRDNTDTQYF
TRBJ2-1 | once | NA | TRBV6-5 | CASRLRTTANEQFF
TRBJ2-5 | NA | TRBD1 | TRBV18 | CASSPADRGVQETQYF
TRBJ1-3 | NA | NA | TRBV15 | CATSREGSGNTIYF
TRBJ2-1 | NA | NA | TRBV21-1 | CASSKQPIGTGTFDEQFF
TRBJ1-1 | NA | NA | TRBV7-2 | CASSLGPLNTEAFF
TRBJ2-5 | NA | NA | TRBV14 | CASSQQGVQTQYF
TRBJ1-6 | few | NA | TRBV19 | CASSAGVENSPLHF
TRBJ2-5 | NA | NA | TRBV30 | CAWGQQETQYF
TRBJ2-7 | NA | TRBD2 | TRBV6-9 | CASSLTSGRGPQYF
TRBJ2-5 | NA | NA | TRBV30 | CAWSRGLGEETQYF
TRBJ2-7 | few | TRBD1 | TRBV6-6 | CASRKDRAGVEQYF